Listed here are 8 T cell receptor beta chains from one sample, sequenced in a study of blood T cell repertoires in COVID-19. The assay was immunoSEQ multiplex PCR, and TCRdb's table has in-frame clones only and misses some. The repertoire holds 250,000 to 350,000 clones, with 89% as singletons. The sequenced sample was peripheral blood. The receptors stem from a man aged 18 to 30 who had recovered from COVID-19.

The chain couples TRBV11-2 to TRBJ1-2, with D unresolved. Germline V CDR1 and CDR2: SGHAT, FQNNGV. V was trimmed by 5 bases and J by 4 bases, leaving 5 bases between them. This CDR3 has 11 residues. CDR3 region: CASSPVYGYTF. The CDR3 DNA is TGTGCCAGCAGCCCCGTCTATGGCTACACCTTC.

The V gene is TRBV7-9, the J gene TRBJ2-1; 9 nucleotides align to TRBD1. V gave up 5 bases and J gave up 2 bases; unmatched junction bases: 7. Looked up from germline, CDR1 is SEHNR and CDR2 is FQNEAQ (reference sequence). The CDR3 has 16 residues. The CDR3 reads CASSLRQGVTYNEQFF. The CDR3 nucleotides are TGTGCCAGCAGCCTAAGACAGGGGGTGACCTACAATGAGCAGTTCTTC. The whole variable domain, remainder taken from reference TRBV7-9 and TRBJ2-1, is DTGVSQNPRHKITKRGQNVTFRCDPISEHNRLYWYRQTLGQGPEFLTYFQNEAQLEKSRLLSDRFSAERPKGSFSTLEIQRTEQGDSAMYLCASSLRQGVTYNEQFFGPGTRLTVL.

This chain links TRBV11-1 with TRBJ2-3, with 11 nucleotides matching TRBD2. Trimming removed 5 bases from V and 0 bases from J; junction bases left unmatched: 4. The CDR3 spans 16 residues. In germline, CDR1 is SGHAT, CDR2 FQDESV (reference sequence). This chain's CDR3 is CASSLGLAESTDTQYF. As DNA, the CDR3 is TGTGCCAGCAGCCTGGGACTAGCGGAGAGCACAGATACGCAGTATTTT.

This chain joins TRBV5-1 and TRBJ1-4, with 9 nucleotides matching TRBD1. Trimming at V came to 0 bases and at J to 7 bases, leaving 7 bases not matched to a gene. This CDR3 region has 16 residues. CDR1 is SGHRS, CDR2 YFSETQ, per germline. The CDR3 reads CASSLVPGQGGEKLFF. DNA for the CDR3: TGCGCCAGCAGCTTGGTTCCGGGACAGGGAGGTGAAAAACTGTTTTTT.

The J gene is TRBJ2-3, the V gene TRBV9; D not resolved. CDR3 length: 16 residues. The germline CDR1 and CDR2 sequences are SGDLS and YYNGEE. The V gene lost 1 base and the J gene lost 2 bases, with 14 bases spanning the gap. The CDR3 sequence: CASSVMPGLLTDTQYF. For the CDR3, the DNA is TGTGCCAGCAGCGTAATGCCTGGGCTCCTCACAGATACGCAGTATTTT.

V and J are TRBV27 and TRBJ1-1; TRBD1 might be the D (6 bases). The CDR3 extends over 16 amino acids. Germline V gene lookup returns CDR1 MNHEY and CDR2 SMNVEV (reference sequence). V was shortened by 5 bases and J by 0 bases, with 16 bases between the two germline ends. The CDR3 DNA reads as TGTGCCAGCAGTATCAAAGGGGGGGGCATGAACACTGAAGCTTTCTTT. This codes for CASSIKGGGMNTEAFF.

The chain recombines TRBV3-1 (or the pseudogene TRBV3-2) with TRBJ2-1; D gene uncertain. This CDR3 is 14 amino acids long. Trimming took off 0 bases at V and 10 bases at J, with 13 bases between the two ends. CDR1 and CDR2 (germline): LGHDT, YNNKEL (reference sequence). In DNA, the CDR3 is TGTGCCAGCAGCCAAGACCCAGCGACGCCGGAGCAGTTCTTC. Protein sequence: CASSQDPATPEQFF.

Only a few counts were recorded for this clone. The chain carries TRBV9 and TRBJ1-5; no reliable D call. This CDR3 region has 14 residues. The germline V gene encodes CDR1 SGDLS and CDR2 YYNGEE. V lost 0 bases and J lost 7, with 11 bases in between. CDR3 loop: CASSVDAGGQPQHF. The CDR3 DNA is TGTGCCAGCAGCGTAGACGCGGGCGGGCAGCCCCAGCATTTT.